The rows below give T cell receptor beta chains drawn from one sample of a study of T-cell reconstitution after alpha-beta-depleted transplantation in children. TCRdb analysed the PCR reads with MiXCR anew, one entry per CDR3 protein. The sample holds 530,000 or so distinct CDR3 sequences, over 20% seen once. This sample comprised PBMCs, obtained before TCRalphabeta/CD19-depleted stem cell transplant. These receptors originate from a boy under three years old with Wiskott-Aldrich syndrome, due to receive a stem cell transplant. CDR3s include the opening cysteine and the closing phenylalanine or tryptophan. The order of the fields is D gene, V gene, clone size, J gene, CDR3 protein. D genes are given only for firm matches. Where a row states a size, it is once, few, many or the class of an expanded clone; other rows omit it.

d_gene: TRBD2; v_gene: TRBV9; abundance: .; j_gene: TRBJ2-3; CDR3aa: CASSVGGRAGDTQYF
d_gene: .; v_gene: TRBV20-1; abundance: few; j_gene: TRBJ1-5; CDR3aa: CSAGRPGVSNQPQHF
d_gene: TRBD2; v_gene: TRBV7-2; abundance: .; j_gene: TRBJ2-7; CDR3aa: CASTQGGRATYEQYF
d_gene: TRBD1; v_gene: TRBV5-1; abundance: few; j_gene: TRBJ2-6; CDR3aa: CASGQVSSGANVLTF
d_gene: .; v_gene: TRBV5-1; abundance: few; j_gene: TRBJ2-7; CDR3aa: CASSLTTGIYEQYF
d_gene: TRBD1; v_gene: TRBV12-5; abundance: few; j_gene: TRBJ2-3; CDR3aa: CASGRGTGRTDTQYF
d_gene: .; v_gene: TRBV29-1; abundance: few; j_gene: TRBJ2-1; CDR3aa: CSVDVLAVSYNEQFF
d_gene: TRBD2; v_gene: TRBV6-2/TRBV6-3; abundance: few; j_gene: TRBJ2-2; CDR3aa: CASSYTRGLAGVEDTGELFF
d_gene: .; v_gene: TRBV29-1; abundance: .; j_gene: TRBJ2-5; CDR3aa: CSVWVETQYF
d_gene: TRBD1; v_gene: TRBV28; abundance: few; j_gene: TRBJ1-2; CDR3aa: CASLGQNYGYTF
d_gene: TRBD2; v_gene: TRBV18; abundance: .; j_gene: TRBJ2-3; CDR3aa: CASSPRLAGDTQYF
d_gene: .; v_gene: TRBV20-1; abundance: .; j_gene: TRBJ2-1; CDR3aa: CSANHDNEQFF
d_gene: .; v_gene: TRBV10-3; abundance: .; j_gene: TRBJ1-2; CDR3aa: CAISVQPNYGYTF
d_gene: .; v_gene: TRBV29-1; abundance: .; j_gene: TRBJ2-5; CDR3aa: CSVSGIFGETQYF
d_gene: .; v_gene: TRBV5-1; abundance: .; j_gene: TRBJ2-2; CDR3aa: CASSFRGSRGELFF
d_gene: .; v_gene: TRBV3-1; abundance: .; j_gene: TRBJ2-3; CDR3aa: CASSNPGGPGRDTQYF
d_gene: .; v_gene: TRBV5-1; abundance: .; j_gene: TRBJ2-1; CDR3aa: CASSLVPSSERVNYNEQFF
d_gene: TRBD2; v_gene: TRBV4-2; abundance: few; j_gene: TRBJ2-3; CDR3aa: CASSLSGSEDTQYF
d_gene: TRBD2; v_gene: TRBV20-1; abundance: .; j_gene: TRBJ2-4; CDR3aa: CSARDRVAGRQYF
d_gene: .; v_gene: TRBV6-1; abundance: few; j_gene: TRBJ2-1; CDR3aa: CASSEGQVYNEQFF
d_gene: .; v_gene: TRBV6-2/TRBV6-3; abundance: .; j_gene: TRBJ2-1; CDR3aa: CASSYSQGIGEQFF
d_gene: .; v_gene: TRBV7-2; abundance: few; j_gene: TRBJ2-1; CDR3aa: CASSLANRDFYNEQFF
d_gene: .; v_gene: TRBV12-3/TRBV12-4; abundance: few; j_gene: TRBJ2-3; CDR3aa: CASSQHQGEGTQYF
d_gene: TRBD1; v_gene: TRBV12-3/TRBV12-4; abundance: .; j_gene: TRBJ1-6; CDR3aa: CASTQGGSGALHF
d_gene: .; v_gene: TRBV5-1; abundance: few; j_gene: TRBJ2-2; CDR3aa: CASSLASDGYTGELFF
d_gene: .; v_gene: TRBV5-1; abundance: .; j_gene: TRBJ2-1; CDR3aa: CASREVFMRVSYNEQFF
d_gene: .; v_gene: TRBV20-1; abundance: .; j_gene: TRBJ1-5; CDR3aa: CCAGTGLLNNQPQHF
d_gene: .; v_gene: TRBV18; abundance: .; j_gene: TRBJ1-6; CDR3aa: CASSPTAWRGRGNSPLHF
d_gene: .; v_gene: TRBV20-1; abundance: .; j_gene: TRBJ2-5; CDR3aa: CSARPDQETQYF
d_gene: .; v_gene: TRBV27; abundance: few; j_gene: TRBJ1-6; CDR3aa: CASSLSAGPLHF
d_gene: .; v_gene: TRBV28; abundance: .; j_gene: TRBJ2-7; CDR3aa: CASRRGRGYEQYF
d_gene: .; v_gene: TRBV5-1; abundance: few; j_gene: TRBJ2-2; CDR3aa: CASSKDVGFANTGELFF
d_gene: .; v_gene: TRBV27; abundance: few; j_gene: TRBJ2-3; CDR3aa: CASSSKGASTDTQYF
d_gene: .; v_gene: TRBV6-1; abundance: .; j_gene: TRBJ2-6; CDR3aa: CATSSWGANVLTF
d_gene: .; v_gene: TRBV15; abundance: .; j_gene: TRBJ1-2; CDR3aa: CATSRDVRTALPYGYTF
d_gene: TRBD2; v_gene: TRBV5-1; abundance: few; j_gene: TRBJ2-2; CDR3aa: CASSYKGLPTGELFF
d_gene: .; v_gene: TRBV27; abundance: few; j_gene: TRBJ1-1; CDR3aa: CASSLKGTEAFF
d_gene: TRBD2; v_gene: TRBV15; abundance: .; j_gene: TRBJ2-1; CDR3aa: CATSRAPGSGSSYNEQFF
d_gene: .; v_gene: TRBV29-1; abundance: .; j_gene: TRBJ2-5; CDR3aa: CSVSPPQPRETQYF
d_gene: .; v_gene: TRBV29-1; abundance: few; j_gene: TRBJ2-1; CDR3aa: CSVERQEDEQFF
d_gene: .; v_gene: TRBV20-1; abundance: .; j_gene: TRBJ2-2; CDR3aa: CSARGLGNTGELFF
d_gene: .; v_gene: TRBV5-6; abundance: .; j_gene: TRBJ2-5; CDR3aa: CASSRDLTMETQYF
d_gene: TRBD1; v_gene: TRBV27; abundance: .; j_gene: TRBJ1-2; CDR3aa: CASTQNRRDRGRHGYTF
d_gene: TRBD2; v_gene: TRBV5-6; abundance: .; j_gene: TRBJ2-1; CDR3aa: CASSLVAGVGVGNEQFF